Detailed here is one TCR beta chain. Its target is unknown. The ends were cut back, 8 bases at V and 4 bases at J, with 12 bases in the middle. CDR3 length equals 13 residues. CDR1 is SNHLY and CDR2 is FYNNEI in the germline V gene. The entry originates in a study of beta chain features in type 1 diabetes. Across the study: Age, gender and cell yields were similar between patients and healthy donors. Notes on the study in general: Among patients with Type 1 diabetes, TCRB CDR3s were moderately but significantly shorter in every one of the four CD4+ subsets.

The authors reverse transcribed all of the isolated RNA, so sequencing captured expressed TCRB transcripts. Profiling relied on immunoSEQ multiplex PCR, and the TCRdb table lists in-frame clones only, not all of them. The data show under 400,000 clones, 15% to 20% seen once. One heparinised blood draw, averaging roughly 0.12 L, came from each donor. Using CD45RO/CCR7/CD25/CD127/CD95/CD27, CD4+ naive, central memory, regulatory and stem cell-like memory cells were sorted. The chain uses TRBV2 and TRBJ1-5; D gene uncertain. Sequencing used naive CD4+ T cells from blood. The receptor was isolated from a woman aged 18-29 years in good health. In DNA form, the CDR3 reads TGTGCCAGCGCCGGGGAGCTGAATCAGCCCCAGCATTTT. Encoded protein: CASAGELNQPQHF.